The present TCR beta chain was sequenced within a study of T cell changes during pregnancy in multiple sclerosis (dated by TCRdb to about 2019). Notes on the research overall: In women with multiple sclerosis, the researchers looked at how the T cell repertoire shifted as pregnancy progressed.

Libraries were built with the immunoSEQ multiplex PCR assay. In TCRdb, the immuneACCESS table is reduced to in-frame sequences with V and J assigned. These tables do not hold every clone; where another copy was compared, an unresolved V gene accounts for under half, and the others remain unexplained. The sample table records just over 50,000 clones; 92% of these occur just once. The ten largest clones capture approximately 0.6% of the sample. As to this clone: Its antigen has not been determined. No much larger clonotype is one base removed from it; base qualities were not supplied.

For this chain, trimming is 1 base at the V end and 1 base at the J end, and the number of junction bases without a gene match is 7. Looking up the germline V gene (reference sequence) yields CDR1 MNHNY and CDR2 SVGAGI. From cysteine to phenylalanine, the CDR3 is 16 amino acids long. The read is trimmed to its CDR3 DNA, 48 bases read in frame from base 1. The rearrangement combines TRBV6-6 with TRBJ2-7; the junction holds 7 bases that match TRBD1. This material consisted of CD4+ T cells from peripheral blood mononuclear cells, taken after pregnancy. The sequence came from a female donor with multiple sclerosis, enrolled in a pregnancy study. The sequenced DNA: TGTGCCAGCAGTTACTACCGGGACAGTTTGTCCTACGAGCAGTACTTC. Its translation reads: CASSYYRDSLSYEQYF.